Following are 5 T cell receptor beta chains from one sample sequenced in a study of Ad26.COV2.S vaccination and SARS-CoV-2 variants. Produced via immunoSEQ multiplex PCR; TCRdb's table is partial and in-frame only. The data hold some 290,000 clones, with about 86% observed a single time. Treatment reported: some 20 received Ad26.COV2.S at low or high dose, single or two shots; 5 received placebo; per-sample allocation not given. Sampling was done on day 63 after the first vaccine or placebo injection. The specimen was peripheral blood, collected in a trial of Ad26.COV2.S vaccine versus placebo. These receptor sequences come from a person between 18 and 65 years old who received the Ad26.COV2.S COVID-19 vaccine or a placebo.

The chain carries TRBV19 and TRBJ1-1; TRBD1 is a possible D gene (6 bases). Germline CDR1 reads LNHDA; CDR2 reads SQIVND (reference sequence). The CDR3 length is 14 residues. Trimming took 8 bases from V and 1 from J, leaving 14 bases between them. The DNA of the CDR3 is TGTGCCAGTCAGGGGAGAATCTCGAACACTGAAGCTTTCTTT. Amino acid sequence: CASQGRISNTEAFF.

The chain couples TRBV3-1 (or the pseudogene TRBV3-2) to TRBJ2-2; D is perhaps TRBD1 or TRBD2 (5 bases each). Per the germline V gene, CDR1 is LGHDT and CDR2 is YNNKEL (reference sequence). This CDR3 contains 13 residues. Trimming took off 4 bases at V and 6 bases at J, with 9 bases between the two ends. CDR3 in amino acids: CASSLQGPGELFF. In DNA, the CDR3 is TGTGCCAGCAGCCTTCAGGGACCCGGGGAGCTGTTTTTT.

The J gene is TRBJ2-2, the V gene TRBV27; D uncertain. The CDR3 contains 11 residues. Trimming stripped 7 bases from V and 9 bases from J, with 9 bases between. Germline V gene data show CDR1 as MNHEY and CDR2 as SMNVEV (reference sequence). As DNA, the CDR3 is TGTGCCAGCACCTCGACACGGGAGCTGTTTTTT. As protein: CASTSTRELFF.

The V call is TRBV30, the J call TRBJ1-6; D is unclear. Germline CDR1 and CDR2: GTSNPN and SVGIG (reference sequence). The germline V and J ends were trimmed by 3 bases and 12 bases, with 9 bases remaining between them. The CDR3 runs to 11 residues. CDR3 residues: CAWREDGPLHF. CDR3 nucleotide sequence: TGTGCCTGGAGGGAGGACGGACCCCTCCACTTT.

The V call is TRBV18, the J call TRBJ1-1, with D perhaps matching TRBD1 (5 bases). CDR1 and CDR2 from the germline V gene are KGHSH and LQKENI. This CDR3 spans 14 amino acids. Trimming took 3 bases from V and 2 from J, leaving 10 bases between them. CDR3 in DNA: TGTGCCAGCTCACCCCCAGGGATAAACACTGAAGCTTTCTTT. It is translated as CASSPPGINTEAFF.